This T cell receptor beta chain originates from a study of T cell changes during pregnancy in multiple sclerosis. Produced via immunoSEQ multiplex PCR; TCRdb's table is partial and in-frame only. The sample shows about 69,000 clones, 85% to 95% of them seen only once. In germline, CDR1 is LGHNA, CDR2 YNFKEQ. The V and J ends lost 1 base and 6 bases respectively, with 9 bases between them. This CDR3 is 13 amino acids long. This clonotype was sampled from a female donor in good health, enrolled as a control in a pregnancy study. The sample in question was peripheral blood, obtained in the third trimester of pregnancy. This chain links TRBV4-2 with TRBJ1-2; the D is unclear. The CDR3 nucleotides are TGTGCCAGCAGCCAAGTCCAGTCCCATGGCTACACCTTC. Encoded protein: CASSQVQSHGYTF.